The clone carrying this T cell receptor (beta chain) was seen a few times. This sample is part of a study of multiple sclerosis patients with progressive multifocal leukoencephalopathy. Sequencing used immunoSEQ multiplex PCR; TCRdb keeps in-frame clones, though not all of them. The sample yields more than 30,000 clones, roughly 86% seen once. The time point is: time of PML onset. PML in natalizumab-treated patients developed after between roughly 16 and 60 months of natalizumab therapy. V dropped 6 bases and J dropped 7; count of bases not matched to a gene: 5. Per the germline V gene, CDR1 is MNHEY and CDR2 is SMNVEV (reference sequence). The CDR3 extends over 15 amino acids.

The chain employs TRBV27 and TRBJ2-1; 14 bases are a match to TRBD2. The sequence derives from a woman aged 40 to 50 with progressive multifocal leukoencephalopathy. Source: PBMCs, taken from a patient treated with natalizumab. CDR3 sequence reads: CASSPTSGGANEQFF. CDR3 DNA sequence: TGTGCCAGCAGCCCGACTAGCGGGGGGGCAAATGAGCAGTTCTTC.